One sample yielded the 30 T cell receptor beta chains listed below, sequenced in a study of blood T cell repertoires in COVID-19. Profiled with immunoSEQ multiplex PCR; TCRdb holds only in-frame clones, not every one. The sample yields roughly 210,000 clones, roughly 91% seen once. Material for sequencing was PBMCs or T cells enriched from blood (not recorded which). The receptors derive from a man aged 25-45 years in a cohort exposed to, infected with or recovered from COVID-19 (not recorded which).

The V gene is TRBV28, the J gene TRBJ1-1; D gene uncertain. The CDR3 has 10 amino acids. The V and J ends lost 7 bases and 8 bases respectively, with 8 bases between them. Germline V gene data show CDR1 as MDHEN and CDR2 as SYDVKM. The CDR3 sequence is CASIGREAFF. CDR3 bases: TGTGCCAGCATAGGGAGGGAAGCTTTCTTT. Full variable domain (missing parts from reference TRBV28 and TRBJ1-1): DVKVTQSSRYLVKRTGEKVFLECVQDMDHENMFWYRQDPGLGLRLIYFSYDVKMKEKGDIPEGYSVSREKKERFSLILESASTNQTSMYLCASIGREAFFGQGTRLTVV.

This clone has just a few counts. This sequence joins TRBV5-1 and TRBJ1-5, with unresolved D. Germline CDR1 SGHRS, CDR2 YFSETQ. The CDR3 loop spans 11 amino acids. V gave up 7 bases and J gave up 6 bases, with 8 bases separating them. CDR3 coding DNA: TGCGCCAGCCCGCGTGGTCAGCCCCAGCATTTT. It is translated as CASPRGQPQHF. The variable domain in full, completed from reference TRBV5-1 and TRBJ1-5, reads KAGVTQTPRYLIKTRGQQVTLSCSPISGHRSVSWYQQTPGQGLQFLFEYFSETQRNKGNFPGRFSGRQFSNSRSEMNVSTLELGDSALYLCASPRGQPQHFGDGTRLSIL.

V and J are TRBV6-5 and TRBJ1-1; 8 nucleotides line up with TRBD1. V was pared by 10 bases and J by 8 bases, with 15 bases of the junction left unmatched. Germline assignment: CDR1 MNHEY and CDR2 SVGAGI. The CDR3 extends over 14 amino acids. This CDR3 reads CATRAGQGGTEAFF. CDR3 nucleotide sequence: TGTGCCACTCGGGCAGGACAGGGAGGTACCGAAGCTTTCTTT.

The chain combines TRBV6-1 with TRBJ2-5; TRBD2 matches at 13 bases. CDR3 length equals 16 residues. Germline CDR1 is MNHNS and CDR2 is SASEGT. V lost 4 bases to trimming and J lost 5 bases; unmatched junction nucleotides: 7. In nucleotides, the CDR3 is TGTGCCAGCAGTGCCTCGACTAGCGGGAGGAGGGAGACCCAGTACTTC. Encoded protein: CASSASTSGRRETQYF.

The chain employs TRBV19 and TRBJ2-1; 7 nucleotides line up with TRBD2. Trimming removed 0 bases from V and 2 bases from J; junction bases left unmatched: 4. The germline gives CDR1 LNHDA, CDR2 SQIVND (reference sequence). The CDR3 extends over 16 amino acids. CDR3 in DNA: TGTGCCAGTAGTATAGAGGCGGGAGTCCCCTACAATGAGCAGTTCTTC. Translating gives CASSIEAGVPYNEQFF.

The chain is built from TRBV5-1 and TRBJ2-2; TRBD2 is a possible D gene (5 bases). Germline CDR1 is SGHRS and CDR2 is YFSETQ. This CDR3 comprises 14 residues. V was cut by 4 bases and J by 3 bases, with 10 bases left in between. Here the CDR3 DNA reads TGCGCCAGCAGCGGGCGGGCCGACACCGGGGAGCTGTTTTTT. Translating gives CASSGRADTGELFF.

CDR3: CASDFRGLRNQPQHF. The CDR3 coding sequence is TGTGCCAGCGACTTCAGGGGGCTGCGCAATCAGCCCCAGCATTTT. The rearrangement links TRBV19 to TRBJ1-5, with 8 bases matching TRBD1. The CDR3 spans 15 residues. The germline gives CDR1 LNHDA, CDR2 SQIVND (reference sequence). Trimming at V came to 9 bases and at J to 2 bases, leaving 9 bases not matched to a gene.

CDR3 region: CASSWGQTNTEAFF. The CDR3 DNA sequence: TGTGCCAGCAGTTGGGGACAGACGAACACTGAAGCTTTCTTT. The gene calls are TRBV27 and TRBJ1-1, with TRBD1 matching over 7 bases. The CDR3 has 14 amino acids. Germline V CDR1 and CDR2: MNHEY, SMNVEV (reference sequence). V dropped 4 bases and J dropped 1; count of bases not matched to a gene: 3.

The chain carries TRBV5-3 and TRBJ1-1; 10 positions agree with TRBD1. TRBV5-3 is annotated as an ORF whose role is uncertain. The CDR3 runs to 17 residues. Trimming cost V 4 bases and J 7 bases; bases outside gene matches: 16. The CDR3 spells CARSPDSPQDRGDEAFF. The CDR3 nucleotides read TGTGCCAGAAGCCCCGACTCACCCCAGGACAGGGGGGATGAAGCTTTCTTT.

The rearrangement uses TRBV27 and TRBJ1-6; D unresolved. This CDR3 is built from 17 residues. Germline V gene sequence: CDR1 MNHEY, CDR2 SMNVEV (reference sequence). V was pared by 4 bases and J by 10 bases, with 23 bases between. Here the CDR3 DNA reads TGTGCCAGCAGTTCACCGGCAGGCCAAACCGTTGGGTCACCCCTCCACTTT. It yields the protein CASSSPAGQTVGSPLHF.

This chain connects TRBV7-6 to TRBJ2-1; TRBD2 matches at 12 bases. This CDR3 has 15 residues. Germline-derived CDR1 and CDR2 are SGHVS and FNYEAQ. V lost 6 bases and J lost 3; bases outside the gene matches: 3. The CDR3 protein is CASSGTSGFYNEQFF. The CDR3 nucleotides read TGTGCCAGCAGTGGGACTAGCGGGTTCTACAATGAGCAGTTCTTC.

The rearrangement joins TRBV7-8 to TRBJ1-1; the match to TRBD1 covers 8 bases. In germline, CDR1 is SGHVS, CDR2 FQNEAQ. The length of the CDR3 is 16 residues. Unmatched junction bases numbered 4, after V lost 1 base and J lost 0 bases. DNA of the CDR3: TGTGCCAGCAGCTTAGAGGGACAGGTAATGAACACTGAAGCTTTCTTT. Its translation is CASSLEGQVMNTEAFF.

The V gene is TRBV20-1, the J gene TRBJ2-7; D uncertain. Deletions cut 6 bases from V and 5 bases from J, with 8 bases between. The CDR3 runs 10 residues. The germline V gene encodes CDR1 DFQATT and CDR2 SNEGSKA (reference sequence). CDR3 loop: CSARNNEQYF. CDR3 DNA sequence: TGCAGTGCGAGGAACAACGAGCAGTACTTC.

This chain links TRBV7-9 with TRBJ1-1; tentative D call: TRBD1 (6 bases). The germline V gene encodes CDR1 SEHNR and CDR2 FQNEAQ (reference sequence). The germline V and J ends were trimmed by 4 bases and 0 bases, with 18 bases remaining between them. This CDR3 has 17 residues. CDR3 region: CASSSIPGTFMNTEAFF. DNA for the CDR3: TGTGCCAGCAGCTCCATTCCCGGGACATTTATGAACACTGAAGCTTTCTTT.

V and J are TRBV5-1 and TRBJ2-5, with 13 bases lining up with TRBD2. Germline values: CDR1 SGHRS, CDR2 YFSETQ. The J segment lost 10 bases and the V segment lost 3 bases, leaving 18 bases of the junction unmatched. The CDR3 contains 18 residues. The CDR3 bases are TGCGCCAGCAGCTCCAGTGTCGTAGGCGGGACTAGCGGGGCGAGCCAGTACTTC. Its protein is CASSSSVVGGTSGASQYF.

This clone occurred a few times. The chain links TRBV4-1 to TRBJ1-3; 8 positions match TRBD1. This CDR3 is built from 18 residues. Germline CDR1 and CDR2: MGHRA and YSYEKL. J was trimmed by 0 bases and V by 0 bases; bases with no gene match: 7. CDR3 protein: CASSQDPGGLSSGNTIYF. In DNA form, the CDR3 reads TGCGCCAGCAGCCAAGATCCAGGGGGCTTGAGCTCTGGAAACACCATATATTTT.

The chain carries TRBV29-1 and TRBJ2-1; D not resolved. The CDR3 runs to 14 residues. Deletions cut 3 bases from V and 1 base from J, with 10 bases between. Looked up from germline, CDR1 is SQVTM and CDR2 is ANQGSEA. The CDR3 reads CSVDAPRSYNEQFF. The CDR3 bases are TGCAGCGTTGATGCCCCGAGGTCCTACAATGAGCAGTTCTTC.

The gene calls are TRBV6-5 and TRBJ1-6, with TRBD1 matching over 7 bases. CDR1 and CDR2 from the germline V gene are MNHEY and SVGAGI. There are 16 residues in the CDR3. V gave up 2 bases and J gave up 9 bases; unmatched junction bases: 10. CDR3 residues: CASSYTSTGRGSPLHF. The CDR3 DNA reads as TGTGCCAGCAGTTACACCTCGACAGGGCGAGGTTCACCCCTCCACTTT.

The chain has TRBV6-5 and TRBJ1-1; maybe TRBD1 (6 bases). In germline, CDR1 is MNHEY, CDR2 SVGAGI. Trimming took 5 bases from V and 1 from J, leaving 14 bases between them. This CDR3 has 15 amino acids. The CDR3 region is CASSPGVLGNTEAFF. CDR3 nucleotides: TGTGCCAGCAGTCCAGGGGTACTCGGGAACACTGAAGCTTTCTTT.

The chain joins TRBV6-1 to TRBJ1-2; D gene ambiguous. V was cut by 5 bases and J by 7 bases, with 14 bases left in between. The CDR3 loop spans 13 amino acids. The germline CDR1 and CDR2 sequences are MNHNS and SASEGT. The CDR3 DNA reads as TGTGCCAGCAGTTTCGACTGGGAGGGTGGCTACACCTTC. Translating gives CASSFDWEGGYTF.

The V call is TRBV24-1, the J call TRBJ2-1, with D tentatively TRBD1 (5 bases). Looked up from germline, CDR1 is KGHDR and CDR2 is SFDVKD. This CDR3 has 21 amino acids. V was shortened by 5 bases and J by 0 bases, with 28 bases between the two germline ends. Here the CDR3 reads CATSGLDSPTFPFSSYNEQFF. The CDR3 bases are TGTGCCACCAGTGGCCTCGACAGTCCGACATTCCCGTTCAGCTCCTACAATGAGCAGTTCTTC.

The chain combines TRBV27 with TRBJ2-3, with 7 bases aligning to TRBD2. V trimming: 5 bases; J trimming: 1 base; junction bases outside the gene matches: 9. Germline lookup yields CDR1 MNHEY and CDR2 SMNVEV (reference sequence). The CDR3 totals 16 residues. The CDR3 reads CASSLLRGSGTDTQYF. Here the CDR3 DNA reads TGTGCCAGCAGTCTTCTTCGCGGGAGCGGCACAGATACGCAGTATTTT.

V and J are TRBV13 and TRBJ1-4, with D possibly being TRBD1 (6 bases). The CDR3 length is 15 residues. The V gene lost 2 bases and the J gene lost 6 bases, with 13 bases spanning the gap. Germline values: CDR1 PRHDT, CDR2 FYEKMQ (reference sequence). In nucleotides, the CDR3 is TGTGCCAGCAGCTTAAGTGGGGGCGCAGATGAAAAACTGTTTTTT. This sequence encodes CASSLSGGADEKLFF.

The V gene is TRBV7-9, the J gene TRBJ2-3, with TRBD2 identical over 7 bases. J was trimmed by 2 bases and V by 3 bases; bases with no gene match: 5. The CDR3 spans 15 residues. Germline V gene lookup returns CDR1 SEHNR and CDR2 FQNEAQ (reference sequence). CDR3 nucleotide sequence: TGTGCCAGCAGCTTCCGGGAGGCCGACACAGATACGCAGTATTTT. Its translation: CASSFREADTDTQYF.

The chain joins TRBV7-9 to TRBJ1-6, with D possibly TRBD1 on 5 matching bases. Germline values: CDR1 SEHNR, CDR2 FQNEAQ (reference sequence). V was pared by 5 bases and J by 9 bases, with 8 bases between. This CDR3 spans 12 amino acids. CDR3: CASSRRGSPLHF. The CDR3 DNA is TGTGCCAGCAGCCGAAGGGGTTCACCCCTCCACTTT.

V gene TRBV7-2 combines with J gene TRBJ2-7; TRBD2 matches 10 bases. V trimming: 1 base; J trimming: 2 bases; junction bases outside the gene matches: 2. Germline V gene data show CDR1 as SGHTA and CDR2 as FQGNSA. The CDR3 spans 15 residues. CDR3 sequence reads: CASSLGTSGPYEQYF. In DNA form, the CDR3 reads TGTGCCAGCAGCTTAGGGACTAGCGGACCCTACGAGCAGTACTTC.

The J gene is TRBJ1-2, the V gene TRBV7-2, with D possibly TRBD1 on 6 matching bases. The CDR3 is 18 amino acids. The V gene lost 3 bases and the J gene lost 4 bases, with 24 bases spanning the gap. Germline CDR1 reads SGHTA; CDR2 reads FQGNSA. The DNA for the CDR3 is TGTGCCAGCAGCTTCCCCTTTGGGAGGGGACATCGGGGCTATGGCTACACCTTC. This gives the protein CASSFPFGRGHRGYGYTF.

The chain employs TRBV28 and TRBJ2-7; TRBD1 is a possible D gene (6 bases). The germline gives CDR1 MDHEN, CDR2 SYDVKM. V was clipped by 8 bases and J by 2 bases, with 22 bases between them. The CDR3 is made up of 16 amino acids. The CDR3 region is CASGEIDSQGTYEQYF. The CDR3 nucleotides are TGTGCCAGCGGAGAAATCGACAGCCAGGGGACCTACGAGCAGTACTTC.

V and J are TRBV29-1 and TRBJ2-1; TRBD1 aligns across 11 bases. The germline CDR1 and CDR2 sequences are SQVTM and ANQGSEA. Trimming took 5 bases from V and 11 from J; bases not matched to a gene: 8. CDR3 length: 13 residues. CDR3 sequence reads: CSVRPGQGGKQFF. The DNA of the CDR3 is TGCAGCGTTCGGCCGGGACAGGGGGGAAAGCAGTTCTTC.

This chain joins TRBV9 and TRBJ2-3; D is uncertain. Germline V CDR1 and CDR2: SGDLS, YYNGEE. Trimming shortened V by 0 bases and J by 2 bases, and 19 bases separated the two germline ends. This CDR3 spans 18 amino acids. CDR3 in amino acids: CASSVGPSASSTTDTQYF. The CDR3 bases are TGTGCCAGCAGCGTAGGGCCGTCCGCTAGTTCAACCACAGATACGCAGTATTTT.